Listed here are 16 T cell receptor beta chains from one sample, sequenced in a study of CXCR4 blockade with PD-1 therapy in pancreatic cancer (dated by TCRdb to between 2019 and 2020). Library preparation was by the immunoSEQ multiplex PCR assay. Here the immuneACCESS table is served through TCRdb, limited to in-frame sequences with V and J called. Missing clones are a known gap in these copies; in checked studies unresolved V genes cover under half, and the rest lacks a known reason. This sample lists thousands of clones; around three fifths were detected once. 6.5% to 8% of the sample goes to the ten largest clones. Sequenced input: tumor tissue. These receptors came from a human donor with pancreatic ductal adenocarcinoma.

The genes are TRBV9 and TRBJ1-1; D call uncertain. Germline CDR1 reads SGDLS; CDR2 reads YYNGEE. The CDR3 is 13 amino acids. Trimming removed 7 bases at V and 0 bases at J, with 10 bases between. For the CDR3, the DNA is TGTGCCAGCCTAGCCGGCATGAACACTGAAGCTTTCTTT. Translation: CASLAGMNTEAFF.

J is TRBJ2-7 and V is TRBV28, with D perhaps TRBD2 (7 bases). The V and J ends lost 6 bases and 3 bases respectively, with 15 bases between them. This CDR3 comprises 14 residues. Per germline, CDR1 MDHEN and CDR2 SYDVKM. The CDR3 nucleotides are TGTGCCAGCAGAAGGGGGGGTATTGGCTACGAGCAGTACTTC. Its protein product is CASRRGGIGYEQYF.

This clone has just a few counts. The CDR3 sequence: CASSGDRGFSYTF. The CDR3 DNA sequence: TGTGCCAGCAGCGGGGACAGGGGTTTCAGCTACACCTTC. V and J are TRBV9 and TRBJ1-2; 10 nucleotides align to TRBD1. Unmatched junction bases numbered 5, after V lost 3 bases and J lost 9 bases. The CDR3 has 13 residues. CDR1 is SGDLS and CDR2 is YYNGEE in the germline V gene.

This clone has a handful of counts. The rearrangement links TRBV12-5 to TRBJ2-2; D remains unclear. This CDR3 region has 16 residues. V gave up 1 base and J gave up 2 bases, with 11 bases separating them. Germline V lookup: CDR1 LGHNT, CDR2 FRNRAP. The CDR3 bases are TGTGCTAGTGGTTTGGGCCCACCCCATAACACCGGGGAGCTGTTTTTT. This translates into CASGLGPPHNTGELFF.

The chain has TRBV19 and TRBJ2-1, with 12 nucleotides matching TRBD1. Losses at the gene ends were 8 bases for V and 8 bases for J; bases not matched to a gene: 13. Germline CDR1 LNHDA, CDR2 SQIVND (reference sequence). The CDR3 covers 16 residues. In DNA form, the CDR3 reads TGTGCCAGTGAAGAACCTGGGACAGGGGGCCTAGATGAGCAGTTCTTC. This translates into CASEEPGTGGLDEQFF. Full variable domain (rest looked up from reference TRBV19 and TRBJ2-1): DGGITQSPKYLFRKEGQNVTLSCEQNLNHDAMYWYRQDPGQGLRLIYYSQIVNDFQKGDIAEGYSVSREKKESFPLTVTSAQKNPTAFYLCASEEPGTGGLDEQFFGPGTRLTVL.

This clone has only a few counts. The chain links TRBV9 to TRBJ2-7; perhaps TRBD1 as D (6 bases). V was clipped by 6 bases and J by 2 bases, with 15 bases between them. Germline V gene data show CDR1 as SGDLS and CDR2 as YYNGEE. The CDR3 loop spans 14 amino acids. The CDR3 region is CASTRDTLTYEQYF. CDR3 nucleotides: TGTGCCAGCACTCGGGACACACTAACCTACGAGCAGTACTTC. Full variable domain (rest looked up from reference TRBV9 and TRBJ2-7): DSGVTQTPKHLITATGQRVTLRCSPRSGDLSVYWYQQSLDQGLQFLIQYYNGEERAKGNILERFSAQQFPDLHSELNLSSLELGDSALYFCASTRDTLTYEQYFGPGTRLTVT.

The chain uses TRBV10-3 and TRBJ2-7; D gene ambiguous. The CDR3 sequence is 14 residues long. V was trimmed by 2 bases and J by 1 base, leaving 9 bases between them. The germline V gene encodes CDR1 ENHRY and CDR2 SYGVKD. The CDR3 DNA is TGTGCCATCAGTGAGGCTAACGGGTCCTACGAGCAGTACTTC. This sequence encodes CAISEANGSYEQYF.

The V call is TRBV15, the J call TRBJ2-4; D not certain. This CDR3 region has 16 residues. Germline CDR1 reads LNHNV; CDR2 reads YYDKDF (reference sequence). V was pared by 0 bases and J by 0 bases, with 9 bases between. CDR3 coding DNA: TGTGCCACCAGCAGAGACAGGCTATTAGCCAAAAACATTCAGTACTTC. Translating it yields CATSRDRLLAKNIQYF.

The genes are TRBV12-5 and TRBJ2-1, with D possibly being TRBD1 (6 bases). The V gene's germline CDR1 is LGHNT and CDR2 FRNRAP. V was cut by 6 bases and J by 9 bases, with 12 bases left in between. CDR3 length: 12 amino acids. This CDR3 reads CASGNREGEQFF. The CDR3, as DNA: TGTGCTAGTGGCAACAGGGAAGGTGAGCAGTTCTTC.

The genes are TRBV9 and TRBJ2-5; 15 bases agree with TRBD2. The CDR3 is 17 amino acids. Looked up from germline, CDR1 is SGDLS and CDR2 is YYNGEE. V was clipped by 4 bases and J by 5 bases; unmatched bases: 9. CDR3 coding DNA: TGTGCCAGCAGCCCAGGGACTAGCGGGGGGCCCTGGGAGACCCAGTACTTC. Its protein product is CASSPGTSGGPWETQYF.

The chain carries TRBV18 and TRBJ2-7; maybe TRBD1 (5 bases). Germline V lookup: CDR1 KGHSH, CDR2 LQKENI. This CDR3 comprises 14 residues. The V end lost 1 base, the J end lost 6 bases, and 13 bases lay between the germline ends. The CDR3 region has the DNA TGTGCCAGCTCACCACAGCAGGGATTCGGCGAGCAGTACTTC. Translation: CASSPQQGFGEQYF.

The chain couples TRBV23-1 to TRBJ2-7; 10 positions agree with TRBD2. TRBV23-1 is identified as an open reading frame with a role that is uncertain. The CDR3 sequence is 18 residues long. V gave up 6 bases and J gave up 5 bases; unmatched junction bases: 19. The CDR3 DNA reads as TGCGCCAGCAGCCAAGATCCAGCGGGAGGGCCCTCTTCTAACGAGCAGTACTTC. Protein product: CASSQDPAGGPSSNEQYF.

The chain has TRBV10-1 and TRBJ2-1; D may be TRBD2 (6 bases). V lost 9 bases and J 9 bases, leaving 15 bases between the germline ends. This CDR3 has 12 residues. Per the germline V gene, CDR1 is WNHNN and CDR2 is SYGVQD (reference sequence). The CDR3 is CARRLERREQFF. The CDR3 DNA sequence: TGCGCCAGGAGACTAGAACGTCGTGAGCAGTTCTTC.

The chain is built from TRBV2 and TRBJ2-3, with 8 bases identical to TRBD2. The CDR3 contains 15 residues. The germline V gene encodes CDR1 SNHLY and CDR2 FYNNEI. V trimming: 6 bases; J trimming: 5 bases; junction bases outside the gene matches: 10. CDR3 coding DNA: TGTGCCAGCAGACGCCCCGGGACTAGACAAGATACGCAGTATTTT. It specifies CASRRPGTRQDTQYF.

This clone has a handful of counts. The J gene is TRBJ2-6, the V gene TRBV9; the D gene is possibly TRBD1 (5 bases). The CDR3 extends over 14 amino acids. Trimming cost V 6 bases and J 7 bases, with 14 bases left between them. Germline V CDR1 and CDR2: SGDLS, YYNGEE. The CDR3 DNA reads as TGTGCCAGCACTTTGGGGCAAGGTGCCAACGTCCTGACTTTC. This encodes CASTLGQGANVLTF.

This sequence joins TRBV6-8 and TRBJ1-1; TRBD1 aligns across 9 bases. Germline V gene sequence: CDR1 MNHGY, CDR2 SAAAGT. The V and J ends lost 11 bases and 2 bases, in that order; junction bases with no gene match: 15. There are 16 residues in the CDR3. CDR3 nucleotide sequence: TGTGCCTACTCTCCCGGGACAGGGAGGGCCAACACTGAAGCTTTCTTT. This encodes CAYSPGTGRANTEAFF.